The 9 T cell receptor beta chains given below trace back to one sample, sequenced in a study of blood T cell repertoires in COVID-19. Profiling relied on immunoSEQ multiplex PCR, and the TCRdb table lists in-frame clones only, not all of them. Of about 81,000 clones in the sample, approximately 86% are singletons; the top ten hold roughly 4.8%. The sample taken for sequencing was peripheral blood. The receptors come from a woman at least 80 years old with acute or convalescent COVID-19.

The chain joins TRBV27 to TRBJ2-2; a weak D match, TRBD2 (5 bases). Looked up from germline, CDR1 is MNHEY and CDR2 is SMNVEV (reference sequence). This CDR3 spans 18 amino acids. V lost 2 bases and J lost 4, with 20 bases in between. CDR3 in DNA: TGTGCCAGCAGTTTAGGTTGGATAGGAATAGCGAGCACCGGGGAGCTGTTTTTT. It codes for CASSLGWIGIASTGELFF.

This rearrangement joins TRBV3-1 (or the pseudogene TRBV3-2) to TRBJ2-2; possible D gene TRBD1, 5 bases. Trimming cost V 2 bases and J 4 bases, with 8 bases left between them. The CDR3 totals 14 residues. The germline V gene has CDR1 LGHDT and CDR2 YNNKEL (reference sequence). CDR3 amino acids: CASSQPTGTGELFF. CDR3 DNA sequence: TGTGCCAGCAGCCAACCTACAGGCACCGGGGAGCTGTTTTTT.

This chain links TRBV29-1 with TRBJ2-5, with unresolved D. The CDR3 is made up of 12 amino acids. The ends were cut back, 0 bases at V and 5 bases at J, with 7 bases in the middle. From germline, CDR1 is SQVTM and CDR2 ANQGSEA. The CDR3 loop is CSVEEVRETQYF. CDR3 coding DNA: TGCAGCGTTGAAGAAGTCCGGGAGACCCAGTACTTC.

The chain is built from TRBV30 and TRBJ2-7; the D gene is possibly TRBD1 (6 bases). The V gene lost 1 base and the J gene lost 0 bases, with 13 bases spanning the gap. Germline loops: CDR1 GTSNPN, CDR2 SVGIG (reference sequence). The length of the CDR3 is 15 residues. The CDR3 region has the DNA TGTGCCTGGAGTGGGTTGACAGGCTTCTCCTACGAGCAGTACTTC. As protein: CAWSGLTGFSYEQYF.

In DNA form, the CDR3 reads TGTGCCAGCAGTCCGACAGGGGAGAACACTGAAGCTTTCTTT. Amino acids: CASSPTGENTEAFF. The chain combines TRBV27 with TRBJ1-1; TRBD1 matches 8 bases. This CDR3 spans 14 amino acids. CDR1 and CDR2 from the germline V gene are MNHEY and SMNVEV (reference sequence). The V segment lost 5 bases and the J segment 1 base; nucleotides outside the gene matches: 3.

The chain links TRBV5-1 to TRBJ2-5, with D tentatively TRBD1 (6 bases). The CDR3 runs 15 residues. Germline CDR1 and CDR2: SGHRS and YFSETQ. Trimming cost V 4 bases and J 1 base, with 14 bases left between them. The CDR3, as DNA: TGCGCCAGCAGCCCGGGAACAGGGTCCCAAGAGACCCAGTACTTC. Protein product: CASSPGTGSQETQYF.

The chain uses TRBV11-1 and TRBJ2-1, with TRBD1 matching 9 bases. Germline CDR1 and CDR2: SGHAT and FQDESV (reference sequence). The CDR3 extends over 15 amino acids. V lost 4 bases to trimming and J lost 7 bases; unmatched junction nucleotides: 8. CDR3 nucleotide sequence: TGTGCCAGCAGCTCCGGACAGGGGTTATCGAATGAGCAGTTCTTC. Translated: CASSSGQGLSNEQFF.

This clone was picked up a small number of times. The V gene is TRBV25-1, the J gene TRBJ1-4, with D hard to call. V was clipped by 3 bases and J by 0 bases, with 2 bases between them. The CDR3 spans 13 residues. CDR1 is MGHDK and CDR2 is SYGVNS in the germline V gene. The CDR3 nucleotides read TGTGCCAGCAGTGACACAACTAATGAAAAACTGTTTTTT. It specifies CASSDTTNEKLFF.

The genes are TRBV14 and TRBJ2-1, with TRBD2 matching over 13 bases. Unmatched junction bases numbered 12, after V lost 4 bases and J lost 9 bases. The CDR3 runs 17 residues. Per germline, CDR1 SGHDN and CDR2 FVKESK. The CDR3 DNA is TGTGCCAGCAGCCCCAACCTTGGGACTAGCGGGATGGCTGAGCAGTTCTTC. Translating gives CASSPNLGTSGMAEQFF.